This paragraph covers one T cell receptor (beta chain) sequence. Its antigen is currently unknown. This sample was included in a study of a mutant IDH1 vaccine in newly diagnosed glioma. Across the whole study: Patients arrived already treated with radiotherapy, temozolomide, or both, most having had both. V12 took place at week 35, and V13 at week 47. General observations from the study: There were vaccine-induced immune responses in roughly 92% of the patients. Apparently unrelated to pseudoprogression were changes in the top peripheral T cell clonotypes.

Time point given: week 47, end of study. The content of each vaccine dose was 300 ug of mutant IDH1 20-mer peptide, and topical imiquimod accompanied it. TCRdb's copy holds only in-frame clones and misses some; the assay was immunoSEQ multiplex PCR. The sample has tens of thousands of clones; approximately 78% are singletons. This receptor was identified in a man aged 40-55 years with glioma. This sample comprised PBMCs, obtained from a glioma patient whose treatment included an IDH1 peptide vaccine.

CDR3: CASTLSGYTEAFF. The CDR3 DNA follows: TGTGCCAGCACCCTTTCTGGGTACACTGAAGCTTTCTTT. V is TRBV11-2 and J is TRBJ1-1; no clear D gene. Trimming shortened V by 7 bases and J by 3 bases, and 12 bases separated the two germline ends. This CDR3 spans 13 amino acids. The germline V gene has CDR1 SGHAT and CDR2 FQNNGV. Complete variable domain (other parts from reference TRBV11-2 and TRBJ1-1): EAGVAQSPRYKIIEKRQSVAFWCNPISGHATLYWYQQILGQGPKLLIQFQNNGVVDDSQLPKDRFSAERLKGVDSTLKIQPAKLEDSAVYLCASTLSGYTEAFFGQGTRLTVV.